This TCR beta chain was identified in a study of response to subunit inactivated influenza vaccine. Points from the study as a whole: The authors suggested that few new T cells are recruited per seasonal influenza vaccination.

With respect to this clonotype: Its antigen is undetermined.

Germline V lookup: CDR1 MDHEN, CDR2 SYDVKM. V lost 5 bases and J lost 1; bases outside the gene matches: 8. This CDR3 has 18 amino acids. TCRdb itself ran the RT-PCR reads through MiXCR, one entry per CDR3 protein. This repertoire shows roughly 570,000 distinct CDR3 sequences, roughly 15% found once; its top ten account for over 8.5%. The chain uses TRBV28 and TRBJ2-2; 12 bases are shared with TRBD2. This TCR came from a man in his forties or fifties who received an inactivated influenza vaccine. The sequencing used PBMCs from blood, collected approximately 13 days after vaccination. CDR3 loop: CASSTITSGGKNTGELFF. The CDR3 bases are TGTGCCAGCAGTACAATTACTAGCGGGGGGAAGAACACCGGGGAGCTGTTTTTT.